Sequencing of this T cell receptor (beta chain) was carried out in a study of lymphopenia after photon versus proton radiotherapy. Study-level findings and limits: Oligoclonal CD8+ Temra expansion after nadir drove photon patients' diversity drop. Larger post-nadir TCR diversity loss correlated inversely with survival in deceased patients.

This CDR3 spans 13 amino acids. From germline, CDR1 is SNHLY and CDR2 FYNNEI. Trimming took 6 bases from V and 4 from J; bases not matched to a gene: 3. This table comes from immunoSEQ multiplex PCR, and its TCRdb copy is limited to in-frame clones, with some not included. This sample has roughly 40,000 clones, with about 85% found just once. With respect to this clone: Its specificity is not known.

This TCR was sampled from a woman aged 70-85 years with pancreatic cancer. The material was peripheral blood, obtained from a patient treated with proton-based radiotherapy. This chain joins TRBV2 and TRBJ1-2, with 9 nucleotides matching TRBD1. CDR3 sequence reads: CASREDRGYGYTF. Here the CDR3 DNA reads TGTGCCAGCAGGGAGGACAGGGGCTATGGCTACACCTTC. The whole variable domain, filled in from reference TRBV2 and TRBJ1-2, reads EPEVTQTPSHQVTQMGQEVILRCVPISNHLYFYWYRQILGQKVEFLVSFYNNEISEKSEIFDDQFSVERPDGSNFTLKIRSTKLEDSAMYFCASREDRGYGYTFGSGTRLTVV.